This TCR beta chain derives from a study of OX40 agonist ivuxolimab in advanced cancers. General study findings and limits: Partial responders at 0.1-3.0 mg/kg had among the lowest clonal expansion.

Regarding this clone: The antigen is not known.

The method was immunoSEQ multiplex PCR; TCRdb's version includes in-frame clones alone and lacks a portion of them. The repertoire consists of tens of thousands of clones, with under 90% occurring once and the leading ten covering 1% to 1.3%. The TCR originated in an adult with an advanced solid tumor such as melanoma, head and neck, liver or kidney cancer. Material: CD4+ or CD8+ T cells sorted from blood, obtained in a trial of the OX40 agonist ivuxolimab.

In DNA form, the CDR3 reads TGTGCCAGCTCACCACGGCAGGAAAATTCACCCCTCCACTTT. It translates to CASSPRQENSPLHF. The V gene is TRBV18, the J gene TRBJ1-6; no firm D call. V shed 1 base and J shed 7 bases, with 8 bases lying between them. Germline V gene data show CDR1 as KGHSH and CDR2 as LQKENI. The CDR3 runs 14 residues.